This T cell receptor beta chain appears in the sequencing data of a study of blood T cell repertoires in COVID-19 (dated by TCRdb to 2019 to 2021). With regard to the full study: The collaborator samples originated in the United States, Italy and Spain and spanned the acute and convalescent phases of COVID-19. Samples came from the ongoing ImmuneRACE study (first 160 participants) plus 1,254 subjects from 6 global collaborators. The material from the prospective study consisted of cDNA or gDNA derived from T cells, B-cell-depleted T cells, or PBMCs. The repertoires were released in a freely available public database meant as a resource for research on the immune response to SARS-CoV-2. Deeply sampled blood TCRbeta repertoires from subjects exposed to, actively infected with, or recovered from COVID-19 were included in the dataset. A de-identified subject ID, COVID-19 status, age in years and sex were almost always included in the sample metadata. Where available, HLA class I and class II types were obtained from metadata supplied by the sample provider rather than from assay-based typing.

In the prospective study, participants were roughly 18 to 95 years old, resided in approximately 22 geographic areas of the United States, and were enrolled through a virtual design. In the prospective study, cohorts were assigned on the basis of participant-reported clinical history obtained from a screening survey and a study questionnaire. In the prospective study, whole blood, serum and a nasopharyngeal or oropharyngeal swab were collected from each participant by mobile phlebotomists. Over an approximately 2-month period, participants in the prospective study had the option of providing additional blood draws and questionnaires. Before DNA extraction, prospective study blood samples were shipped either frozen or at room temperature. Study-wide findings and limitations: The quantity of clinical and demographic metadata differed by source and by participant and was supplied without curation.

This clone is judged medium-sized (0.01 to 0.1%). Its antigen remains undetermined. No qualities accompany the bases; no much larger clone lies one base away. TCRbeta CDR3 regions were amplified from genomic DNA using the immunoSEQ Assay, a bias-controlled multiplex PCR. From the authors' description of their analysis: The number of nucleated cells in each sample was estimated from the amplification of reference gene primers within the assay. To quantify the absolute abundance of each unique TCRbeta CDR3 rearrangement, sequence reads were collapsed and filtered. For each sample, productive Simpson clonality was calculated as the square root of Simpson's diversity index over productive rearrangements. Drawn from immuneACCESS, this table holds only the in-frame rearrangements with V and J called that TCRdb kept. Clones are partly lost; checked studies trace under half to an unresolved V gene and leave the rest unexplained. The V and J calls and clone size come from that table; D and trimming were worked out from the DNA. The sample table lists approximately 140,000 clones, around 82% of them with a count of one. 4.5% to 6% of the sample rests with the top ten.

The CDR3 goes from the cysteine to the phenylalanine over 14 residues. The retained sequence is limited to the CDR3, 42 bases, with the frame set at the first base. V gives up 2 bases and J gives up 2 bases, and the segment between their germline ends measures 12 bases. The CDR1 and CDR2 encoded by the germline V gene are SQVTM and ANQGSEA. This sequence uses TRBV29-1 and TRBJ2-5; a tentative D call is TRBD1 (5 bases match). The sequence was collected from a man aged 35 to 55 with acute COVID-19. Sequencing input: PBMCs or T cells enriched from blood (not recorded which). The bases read TGCAGCGTTGAAACTTCCACAGGTCAAGAGACCCAGTACTTC. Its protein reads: CSVETSTGQETQYF.